One T cell receptor beta chain is described in this entry. TCRdb re-called the 5' RACE reads through MiXCR, storing one row per CDR3 protein. The table records about 400,000 distinct CDR3 sequences, 20% of them present only once. This sample is drawn from a study of CD8 T cells in ankylosing spondylitis. V dropped 2 bases and J dropped 2; count of bases not matched to a gene: 7. The CDR3 is 16 amino acids. Germline CDR1 LGHDT, CDR2 YNNKEL (reference sequence). The sample consisted of blood, either unsorted or a sorted T cell fraction (not recorded which). The clonotype comes from a male donor with ankylosing spondylitis or in good health (not recorded which). The chain is built from TRBV3-1 and TRBJ2-3; 7 bases align to TRBD1. The CDR3 here is CASSQTGTEFTDTQYF. The DNA of the CDR3 is TGTGCCAGCAGCCAAACGGGGACAGAGTTCACAGATACGCAGTATTTT.